The clone carrying this T cell receptor (beta chain) was observed a single time. Naive CD8 cells lacked CD45RO and underwent positive selection for CCR7, leaving out terminally differentiated effector memory CD45RA+ cells. Clones were sequenced by immunoSEQ multiplex PCR, and TCRdb holds only the in-frame ones, with some missing. Here the sample spans millions of clones, just over 90% being singletons. These data belong to a study of shared clonotypes between healthy human individuals. Background on the study: The study enrolled a couple of women and a few men aged 18 to 49.

There are 14 residues in the CDR3. V was cut by 3 bases and J by 7 bases, with 15 bases left in between. CDR1 and CDR2 from the germline V gene are SGHVS and FNYEAQ. Sequencing used naive CD8+ T cells from PBMCs. The chain combines TRBV7-6 with TRBJ1-2, with D perhaps TRBD1 (5 bases). This TCR came from a man aged 18 to 29 in good health. Some clones in this sample may be carry-over from other donors' samples. CDR3 region: CASSLGPKLAGYTF. The CDR3 DNA reads as TGTGCCAGCAGCTTGGGACCGAAACTAGCTGGCTACACCTTC.